The 4 T cell receptor beta chains below were found in one sample sequenced in a study of CD8 T cells in Susac syndrome. RNA amounts of about 0.45 to 1 ug underwent reverse transcription with random hexamers. TCRdb analysed the immunoSEQ multiplex PCR reads with MiXCR anew, one entry per CDR3 protein. The table records fewer than 350,000 distinct CDR3 sequences, under 95% of them present only once. Sequences were obtained from CD4+ T cells from PBMCs. These receptors all stem from a human donor with multiple sclerosis.

The J gene is TRBJ2-2, the V gene TRBV2, with 7 bases identical to TRBD2. V lost 6 bases, J lost 0 bases, and 4 bases stayed unmatched. Germline CDR1 and CDR2: SNHLY and FYNNEI. The CDR3 contains 15 residues. CDR3 amino acids: CASSASGTNTGELFF. For the CDR3, the DNA is TGTGCCAGCAGCGCTAGCGGAACGAACACCGGGGAGCTGTTTTTT.

V gene TRBV28 combines with J gene TRBJ1-3; the D is unclear. This CDR3 region has 15 residues. The germline CDR1 and CDR2 sequences are MDHEN and SYDVKM. V was trimmed by 8 bases and J by 2 bases, leaving 16 bases between them. The CDR3 region is CASREAQGTGNTIYF. The CDR3 DNA follows: TGTGCCAGCCGCGAGGCCCAAGGGACTGGAAACACCATATATTTT.

The chain combines TRBV3-1 with TRBJ2-1; D may be TRBD1 or TRBD2 (6 bases each). The V end lost 4 bases, the J end lost 3 bases, and 13 bases lay between the germline ends. From germline, CDR1 is LGHDT and CDR2 YNNKEL (reference sequence). The CDR3 extends over 15 amino acids. CDR3 DNA sequence: TGTGCCAGCAGCCCGGCGGAGGGGGGCTACAATGAGCAGTTCTTC. Protein product: CASSPAEGGYNEQFF.

The V gene is TRBV4-3, the J gene TRBJ2-5, with D possibly called TRBD1 or TRBD2 (5 bases each). The germline V gene has CDR1 LGHNA and CDR2 YSLEER. The CDR3 is 17 residues long. V lost 3 bases and J lost 5, with 22 bases in between. CDR3 DNA sequence: TGCGCCAGCAGCCACGTTTGGGGGAATGCGGAGAGGGAGACCCAGTACTTC. It translates to CASSHVWGNAERETQYF.